The clone carrying this TCR beta chain occurred once. This sample is part of a study of blood T cell repertoires in COVID-19. Study details: The cDNA or gDNA used as material had been derived from T cells, B-cell-depleted T cells, or PBMCs.

The repertoire was sequenced with immunoSEQ multiplex PCR; TCRdb's copy has only in-frame clones and lacks some. The profile covers around 170,000 clones, with more than 70% appearing a single time and about 9.7% taken by the ten largest. This TCR came from a woman aged 25-40 years who had recovered from COVID-19. Sample: PBMCs or T cells enriched from blood (not recorded which).

CDR3 residues: CASTPGLAGDEQFF. In DNA form, the CDR3 reads TGTGCCAGCACCCCGGGACTAGCGGGAGATGAGCAGTTCTTC. The V gene is TRBV27, the J gene TRBJ2-1, with 14 bases aligning to TRBD2. CDR3 length equals 14 residues. CDR1 and CDR2 from the germline V gene are MNHEY and SMNVEV (reference sequence). V was clipped by 7 bases and J by 8 bases; unmatched bases: 4.